One and the same sample provided the 17 T cell receptor beta chains below, sequenced in a study of cytomegalovirus exposure and HLA in healthy donors. TCRdb's table, derived via immunoSEQ multiplex PCR, lists solely in-frame clones and lacks some. The repertoire has 95,000 to 150,000 clones, roughly 87% of them found once; the top ten carry approximately 1.1%. The specimen sequenced was PBMCs. These receptors were collected from a young woman in good health and CMV-seronegative.

CDR3 DNA sequence: TGTGCCAGCAGCTTCTCCCTCCAGATAAACTATGGCTACACCTTC. Translating gives CASSFSLQINYGYTF. The chain is built from TRBV5-5 and TRBJ1-2; no clear D gene. V shed 2 bases and J shed 2 bases, with 13 bases lying between them. Germline V CDR1 and CDR2: SGHKS, YYEKEE (reference sequence). This CDR3 contains 15 residues.

This clone showed up just a few times. The chain has TRBV7-8 and TRBJ1-3; no definite D call. Between the trimmed V and J ends, which lost 5 bases and 3 bases, there was a span of 11 bases. Germline loops: CDR1 SGHVS, CDR2 FQNEAQ. CDR3 size: 14 residues. The CDR3 DNA is TGTGCCAGCAGCGTTACCTCGAGTGGAAACACCATATATTTT. This gives the protein CASSVTSSGNTIYF. Using reference TRBV7-8 and TRBJ1-3 for the parts outside the CDR3, the full variable domain is GAGVSQSPRYKVAKRGQDVALRCDPISGHVSLFWYQQALGQGPEFLTYFQNEAQLDKSGLPSDRFFAERPEGSVSTLKIQRTQQEDSAVYLCASSVTSSGNTIYFGEGSWLTVV.

This clone was counted between two and nine times. The rearrangement links TRBV6-5 to TRBJ1-5, with 11 bases fitting TRBD1. V was pared by 5 bases and J by 7 bases, with 4 bases of the junction left unmatched. Germline V gene data show CDR1 as MNHEY and CDR2 as SVGAGI. The CDR3 contains 14 residues. In DNA form, the CDR3 reads TGTGCCAGCAGTCTGGGACAGGGGGGCCAGCCCCAGCATTTT. Translated, it gives CASSLGQGGQPQHF.

This chain connects TRBV6-5 to TRBJ1-3; 10 nucleotides line up with TRBD1. Germline V gene data show CDR1 as MNHEY and CDR2 as SVGAGI. This CDR3 spans 15 amino acids. The J segment lost 8 bases and the V segment lost 2 bases, leaving 6 bases of the junction unmatched. The CDR3 loop is CASSYDGTGVDTIYF. The CDR3 bases are TGTGCCAGCAGTTACGACGGGACAGGGGTGGACACCATATATTTT.

This clone was recorded once. This sequence joins TRBV19 and TRBJ2-2; 7 positions agree with TRBD2. Per germline, CDR1 LNHDA and CDR2 SQIVND (reference sequence). The V segment lost 4 bases and the J segment 5 bases; nucleotides outside the gene matches: 4. CDR3 length: 14 residues. The CDR3, as DNA: TGTGCCAGTAGTACCGGGGGGAGGACCGGGGAGCTGTTTTTT. As protein: CASSTGGRTGELFF.

The genes are TRBV5-8 and TRBJ2-5, with D possibly TRBD2 on 6 matching bases. V was trimmed by 3 bases and J by 5 bases, leaving 23 bases between them. CDR3 length equals 17 residues. The germline CDR1 and CDR2 sequences are SGHTS and YDEGEE. CDR3 bases: TGTGCCAGCAGCTCCTCGAAGGGACTCCCGGAAGGGGAGACCCAGTACTTC. It specifies CASSSSKGLPEGETQYF.

J is TRBJ2-5 and V is TRBV5-1; perhaps TRBD1 as D (5 bases). The V and J ends lost 3 bases and 2 bases respectively, with 11 bases between them. Germline CDR1 and CDR2: SGHRS and YFSETQ. This CDR3 contains 14 residues. As DNA, the CDR3 is TGCGCCAGCAGCTCACAGGCTCCTCAAGAGACCCAGTACTTC. Amino acid sequence: CASSSQAPQETQYF. The whole variable domain, filled in from reference TRBV5-1 and TRBJ2-5, reads KAGVTQTPRYLIKTRGQQVTLSCSPISGHRSVSWYQQTPGQGLQFLFEYFSETQRNKGNFPGRFSGRQFSNSRSEMNVSTLELGDSALYLCASSSQAPQETQYFGPGTRLLVL.

The gene calls are TRBV4-2 and TRBJ2-1, with 9 bases identical to TRBD2. This CDR3 has 15 amino acids. CDR1 LGHNA and CDR2 YNFKEQ come from the germline V gene. The V and J ends lost 0 bases and 5 bases, in that order; junction bases with no gene match: 2. The CDR3 DNA is TGTGCCAGCAGCCAAGATCTAGCGGGGCACAATGAGCAGTTCTTC. Protein product: CASSQDLAGHNEQFF.

The chain carries TRBV6-5 and TRBJ2-1; a possible D gene is TRBD2 (6 bases). V was cut by 6 bases and J by 4 bases, with 16 bases left in between. Germline V gene sequence: CDR1 MNHEY, CDR2 SVGAGI. This CDR3 has 15 amino acids. DNA of the CDR3: TGTGCCAGCAGGGGAGGTCGGGCCCTGTACAATGAGCAGTTCTTC. Translation gives CASRGGRALYNEQFF.

The V call is TRBV6-6, the J call TRBJ2-7; 7 bases agree with TRBD1. V trimming: 0 bases; J trimming: 4 bases; junction bases outside the gene matches: 6. Germline CDR1 and CDR2: MNHNY and SVGAGI (reference sequence). The CDR3 is made up of 15 amino acids. In nucleotides, the CDR3 is TGTGCCAGCAGTTACTCGAGCAACAGGGGTTACGAGCAGTACGTC. Translating gives CASSYSSNRGYEQYV.

V and J are TRBV6-4 and TRBJ2-1, with D perhaps matching TRBD2 (6 bases). Trimming pared 3 bases from V and 1 base from J, leaving 10 bases between. Looked up from germline, CDR1 is MRHNA and CDR2 is SNTAGT. The CDR3 consists of 15 residues. The CDR3 DNA reads TGTGCCAGCAGTGAGTGGGGGAGGTCCTACAATGAGCAGTTCTTC. Its protein product is CASSEWGRSYNEQFF.

The DNA of the CDR3 is TGTGCCAGCAGTTTATCGGGACTAGCCCACGAGCAGTACTTC. It encodes CASSLSGLAHEQYF. The chain has TRBV27 and TRBJ2-7; 9 bases line up with TRBD2. The trim removed 0 bases at V and 5 bases at J, leaving 2 bases unmatched. The CDR3 loop spans 14 amino acids. Germline V gene lookup returns CDR1 MNHEY and CDR2 SMNVEV (reference sequence).

The chain uses TRBV25-1 and TRBJ1-2; the match to TRBD1 covers 9 bases. This CDR3 is 15 amino acids long. The germline CDR1 and CDR2 sequences are MGHDK and SYGVNS. With V trimmed by 4 bases and J by 8 bases, 11 bases remained unmatched. This CDR3 reads CASSVRYRGQEGYTF. CDR3 DNA: TGTGCCAGCAGTGTACGATACAGGGGGCAAGAGGGCTACACCTTC.

V is TRBV5-6 and J is TRBJ2-2; 9 bases align to TRBD1. Looked up from germline, CDR1 is SGHDT and CDR2 is YYEEEE. This CDR3 contains 16 residues. V was pared by 3 bases and J by 4 bases, with 7 bases of the junction left unmatched. The CDR3 spells CASSSSGTGTTGELFF. The DNA of the CDR3 is TGTGCCAGCAGCTCATCCGGGACAGGGACCACCGGGGAGCTGTTTTTT.

The rearrangement uses TRBV27 and TRBJ2-2, with unresolved D. V lost 2 bases and J lost 10, with 11 bases in between. The germline gives CDR1 MNHEY, CDR2 SMNVEV (reference sequence). CDR3 length equals 13 residues. CDR3 in DNA: TGTGCCAGCAGTTTAGGGTTAGCCCAGGAGCTGTTTTTT. Translated: CASSLGLAQELFF.

Note on this clone: This sample also contains other DNA sequences that code for the same CDR3. The chain combines TRBV19 with TRBJ1-5; D call uncertain. Germline CDR1 is LNHDA and CDR2 is SQIVND (reference sequence). V was pared by 5 bases and J by 9 bases, with 8 bases between. The CDR3 has 11 residues. The CDR3 loop reads CASSSRGPQHF. The CDR3 DNA is TGTGCCAGTAGTTCTCGAGGGCCCCAGCATTTT.

The J gene is TRBJ1-1, the V gene TRBV6-5; 7 bases map to TRBD1. The junction had 11 bases not matched to a gene; V was cut back by 6 bases and J by 4 bases. Germline values: CDR1 MNHEY, CDR2 SVGAGI. There are 15 residues in the CDR3. The CDR3 region is CASSIITGVSTEAFF. CDR3 bases: TGTGCCAGCAGCATAATCACAGGGGTCTCCACTGAAGCTTTCTTT.